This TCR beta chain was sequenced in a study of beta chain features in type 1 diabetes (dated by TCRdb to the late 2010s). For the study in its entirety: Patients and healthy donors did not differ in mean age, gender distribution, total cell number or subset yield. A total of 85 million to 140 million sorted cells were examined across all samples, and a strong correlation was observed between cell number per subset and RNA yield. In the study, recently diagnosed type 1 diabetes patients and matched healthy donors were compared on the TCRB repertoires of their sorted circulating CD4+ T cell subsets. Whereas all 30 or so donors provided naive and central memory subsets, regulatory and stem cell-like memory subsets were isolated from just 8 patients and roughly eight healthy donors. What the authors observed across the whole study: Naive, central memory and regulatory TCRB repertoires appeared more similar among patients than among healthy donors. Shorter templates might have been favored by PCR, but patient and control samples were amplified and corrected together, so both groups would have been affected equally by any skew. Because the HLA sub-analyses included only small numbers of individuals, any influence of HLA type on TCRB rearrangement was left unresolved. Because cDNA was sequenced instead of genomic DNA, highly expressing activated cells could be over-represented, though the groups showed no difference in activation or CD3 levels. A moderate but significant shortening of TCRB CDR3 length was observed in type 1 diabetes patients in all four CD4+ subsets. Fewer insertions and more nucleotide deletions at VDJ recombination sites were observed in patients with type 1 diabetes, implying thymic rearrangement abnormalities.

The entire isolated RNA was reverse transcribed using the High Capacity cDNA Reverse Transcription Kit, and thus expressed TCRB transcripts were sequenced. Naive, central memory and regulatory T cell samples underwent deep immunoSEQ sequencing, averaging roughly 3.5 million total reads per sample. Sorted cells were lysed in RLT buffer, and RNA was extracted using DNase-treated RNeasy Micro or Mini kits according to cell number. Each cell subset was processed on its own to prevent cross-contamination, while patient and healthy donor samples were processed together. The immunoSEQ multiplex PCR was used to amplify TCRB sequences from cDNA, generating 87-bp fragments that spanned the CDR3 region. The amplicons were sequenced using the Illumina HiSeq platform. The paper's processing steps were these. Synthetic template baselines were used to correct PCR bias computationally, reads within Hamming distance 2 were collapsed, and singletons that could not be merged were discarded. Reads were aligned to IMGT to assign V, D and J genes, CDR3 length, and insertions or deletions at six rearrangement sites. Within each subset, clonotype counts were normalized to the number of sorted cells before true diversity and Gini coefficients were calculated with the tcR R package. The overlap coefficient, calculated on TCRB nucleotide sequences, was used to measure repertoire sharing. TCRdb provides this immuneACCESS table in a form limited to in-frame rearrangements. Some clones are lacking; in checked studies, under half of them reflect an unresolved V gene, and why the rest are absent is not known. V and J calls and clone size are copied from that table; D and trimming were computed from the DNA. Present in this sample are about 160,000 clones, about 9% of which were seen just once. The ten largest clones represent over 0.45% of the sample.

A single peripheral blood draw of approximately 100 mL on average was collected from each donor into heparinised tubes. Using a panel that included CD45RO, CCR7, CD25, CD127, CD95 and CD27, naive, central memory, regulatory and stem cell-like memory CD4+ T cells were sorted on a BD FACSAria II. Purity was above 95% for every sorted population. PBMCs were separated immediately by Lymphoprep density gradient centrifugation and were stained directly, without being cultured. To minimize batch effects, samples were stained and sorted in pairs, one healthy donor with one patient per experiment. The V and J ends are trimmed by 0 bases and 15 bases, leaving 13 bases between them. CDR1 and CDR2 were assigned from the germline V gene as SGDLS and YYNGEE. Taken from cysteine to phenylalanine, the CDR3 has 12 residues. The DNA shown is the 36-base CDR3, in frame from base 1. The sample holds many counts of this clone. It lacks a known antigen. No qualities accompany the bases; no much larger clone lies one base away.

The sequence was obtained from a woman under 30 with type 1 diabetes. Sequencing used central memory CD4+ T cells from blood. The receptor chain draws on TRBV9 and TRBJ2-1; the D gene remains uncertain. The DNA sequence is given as TGTGCCAGCAGCGTAGGGTCCCGGTCACGGTTCTTC. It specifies CASSVGSRSRFF.